This T cell receptor beta chain was identified during a study of cytomegalovirus exposure and HLA in healthy donors. Background on the study: The approximately 120 validation repertoires were reported in a later analysis to have been generated on the same platform as the 666 first-cohort repertoires. Broader study findings: Despite most TCR sequences being rare, some public TCRs occurred in many donors. In vitro testing confirmed a few CMV-associated chains as specific for CMV antigens. The tendency of first-cohort TCR clusters to co-occur in the roughly 110 validation repertoires was identified by a subsequent analysis.

To note about this clone: What it recognizes is unknown.

Produced via immunoSEQ multiplex PCR; TCRdb's table is partial and in-frame only. This sample carries approximately 150,000 clones, 86% of them seen once, and the ten largest clones take roughly 2.6%. CDR3 size: 15 residues. Germline CDR1 LGHNA, CDR2 YNFKEQ. Trimming cost V 0 bases and J 8 bases, with 13 bases left between them. The sample taken for sequencing was PBMCs. The chain carries TRBV4-2 and TRBJ1-4; a weak D match, TRBD1 (5 bases). This receptor was identified in a young man in good health and CMV-seropositive. CDR3 loop: CASSQEKGRGEKLFF. CDR3 DNA sequence: TGTGCCAGCAGCCAAGAGAAGGGGCGAGGCGAAAAACTGTTTTTT.